In this sample, the clone carrying this T cell receptor beta chain turned up many times. The target antigen is unknown. The data stem from a study of identical twins. One entry per CDR3 protein, called by TCRdb with MiXCR from the 5' RACE reads. The profile shows over 200,000 distinct CDR3 sequences, approximately 7.1% of them singletons. Study-wide results and caveats: Out-of-frame beta sequences exhibited a weaker degree of excess twin sharing. Abundant beta clonotypes from cord blood bore fewer insertions; memory repertoires lacked this pattern. A cross-sectional statistical analysis, not follow-up of the same donors, supported the conclusions.

The sample was also reused in another study, on T cells expressing NK-cell markers. Per that paper: Most of the eight sequenced donors tested HCMV-seropositive; one tested seronegative.

This TCR was sampled from a woman between 18 and 30 years old in good health. Input material: CD8+ T cells sorted from blood.

CDR3 in amino acids: CASSWTGRDNEQFF. The CDR3 DNA sequence: TGCGCCAGCAGCTGGACAGGGAGAGACAATGAGCAGTTCTTC. The chain employs TRBV5-1 and TRBJ2-1, with 8 bases matching TRBD1. CDR1 SGHRS and CDR2 YFSETQ come from the germline V gene. The CDR3 runs to 14 residues. J gave up 5 bases and V 3 bases, and 4 bases lay outside the gene matches.